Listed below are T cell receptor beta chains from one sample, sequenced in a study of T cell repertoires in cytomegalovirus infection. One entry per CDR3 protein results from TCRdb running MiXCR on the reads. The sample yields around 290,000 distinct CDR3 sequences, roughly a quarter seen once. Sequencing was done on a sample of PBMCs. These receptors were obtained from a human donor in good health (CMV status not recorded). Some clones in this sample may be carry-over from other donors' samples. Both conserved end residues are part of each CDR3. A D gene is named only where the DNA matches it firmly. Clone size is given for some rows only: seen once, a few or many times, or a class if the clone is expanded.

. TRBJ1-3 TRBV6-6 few TGTGCCAGCAGTTATGGCTGGAACAGGAATTCTGGAAACACCATATATTTT CASSYGWNRNSGNTIYF
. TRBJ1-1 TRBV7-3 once TGTGCCAGCAGTCCAAATACAAACACTGAAGCTTTCTTT CASSPNTNTEAFF
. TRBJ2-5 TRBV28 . TGTGCCAGCATGGGGGGAGTAGAGACCCAGTACTTC CASMGGVETQYF
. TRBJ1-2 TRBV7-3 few TGTGCCAGCAGCTCAAGACATCTACAGGGCTACACCTTC CASSSRHLQGYTF
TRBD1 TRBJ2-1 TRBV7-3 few TGTGCCAGCAGCTCCGGACAGGGTTCTTTCAATGAGCAGTTCTTC CASSSGQGSFNEQFF
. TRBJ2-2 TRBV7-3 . TGTGCCAGCAGCACCCGGGATTCGACTAACACCGGGGAGCTGTTTTTT CASSTRDSTNTGELFF
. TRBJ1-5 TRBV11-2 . TGTGCCAGCAGCTTAAGGAACGGGAACAATCAGCCCCAGCATTTT CASSLRNGNNQPQHF
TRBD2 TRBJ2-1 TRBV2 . TGTGCCAGCAGTCCGAGCGGGAGGTCCTACAATGAGCAGTTCTTC CASSPSGRSYNEQFF
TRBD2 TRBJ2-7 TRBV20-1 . TGCAGTGCGAGCCCACTAGCGGGGTCTTACGAGCAGTACTTC CSASPLAGSYEQYF
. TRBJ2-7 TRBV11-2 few TGTGCCAGCAGCCGGAACCATTTATACGAGCAGTACTTC CASSRNHLYEQYF
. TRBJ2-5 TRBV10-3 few TGTGCCATCACCCGTGAGCCGGGGGTTGGACAAGAGACCCAGTACTTC CAITREPGVGQETQYF
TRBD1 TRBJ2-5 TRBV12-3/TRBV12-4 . TGTGCCAGCAGTTTAAGGGGGCTGGGCAGAAAAGAGACCCAGTACTTC CASSLRGLGRKETQYF
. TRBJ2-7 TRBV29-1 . TGCAGCGTTTCCCCGGGACTTCATTCAGCAGGGGAGCAGTACTTC CSVSPGLHSAGEQYF
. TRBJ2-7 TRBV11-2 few TGTGCCAGCAGCTTAAGTGACACTACCTACGAGCAGTACTTC CASSLSDTTYEQYF
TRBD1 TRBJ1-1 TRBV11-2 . TGTGCCAGCAGCCCGGGACAGGGATACAACACTGAAGCTTTCTTT CASSPGQGYNTEAFF
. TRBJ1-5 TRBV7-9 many TGTGCCAGCAGCTTACAGGGGAATCAGCCCCAGCATTTT CASSLQGNQPQHF
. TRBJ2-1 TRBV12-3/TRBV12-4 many TGTGCCAGCAGTTTGGAGGGGGTCCCATACAATGAGCAGTTCTTC CASSLEGVPYNEQFF
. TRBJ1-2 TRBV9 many TGTGCCAGCAGCGTAGGGGGATGGGACGAGGGCTACACCTTC CASSVGGWDEGYTF
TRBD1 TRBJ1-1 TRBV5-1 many TGCGCCAGCAGCCCAGTCGGGACAGGTATACCAAACACTGAAGCTTTCTTT CASSPVGTGIPNTEAFF
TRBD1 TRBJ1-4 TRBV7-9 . TGTGCCAGCAGCTTGACAGGGGCTTATGAAAAACTGTTTTTT CASSLTGAYEKLFF
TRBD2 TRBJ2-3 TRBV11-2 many TGTGCCAGCAGCTTAGGCGGGGGGTCGGATACGCAGTATTTT CASSLGGGSDTQYF
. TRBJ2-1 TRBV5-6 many TGTGCCAGCAGCTTAGCGCAGTACAATGAGCAGTTCTTC CASSLAQYNEQFF
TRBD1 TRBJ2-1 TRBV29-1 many TGCAGCGTTGAAGACAAGACAGGGGCGTCTTCCTACAATGAGCAGTTCTTC CSVEDKTGASSYNEQFF
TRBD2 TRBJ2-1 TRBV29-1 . TGCAGCGTTGTAGCGGGAAGCTCCTACAATGAGCAGTTCTTC CSVVAGSSYNEQFF
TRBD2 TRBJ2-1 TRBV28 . TGTGCCAGCACCCCGGGGGGGGGGGGAGGAAGGAATGAGCAGTTCTTC CASTPGGGGGRNEQFF
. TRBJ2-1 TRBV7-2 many TGTGCCAGCAGCTTAGTTGACGATGAGCAGTTCTTC CASSLVDDEQFF
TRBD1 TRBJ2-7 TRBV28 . TGTGCCAGCAGTGACAGGGCCTGGCCCTACGAGCAGTACTTC CASSDRAWPYEQYF
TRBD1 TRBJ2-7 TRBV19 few TGTGCCAGTAGTATTGGGGGACAGCATTACTACGAGCAGTACTTC CASSIGGQHYYEQYF
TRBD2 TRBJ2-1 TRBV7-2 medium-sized TGTGCCAGCAGCTTAATGCCTAGCGGGGACAATGAGCAGTTCTTC CASSLMPSGDNEQFF
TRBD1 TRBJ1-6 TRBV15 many TGTGCCACCAGCAGAGAGGACAGGGTTTATTCACCCCTCCACTTT CATSREDRVYSPLHF
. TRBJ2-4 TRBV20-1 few TGCAGTGCTAGAGTATCCGGTAACAAAAACATTCAGTACTTC CSARVSGNKNIQYF
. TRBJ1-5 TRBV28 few TGTGCCAGCAGTTTATTCGCTCCCAGGGACAATCAGCCCCAGCATTTT CASSLFAPRDNQPQHF
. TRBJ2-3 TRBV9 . TGTGCCAGCAGCGTACTAGAGTCACAAACAAATACGCAGTATTTT CASSVLESQTNTQYF
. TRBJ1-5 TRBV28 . TGTGCCAGCACCCCAAGGGGGGGGGGCAATCAGCCCCAGCATTTT CASTPRGGGNQPQHF
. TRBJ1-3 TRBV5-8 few TGTGCCAGCAGCTTGGACGTCAACCCCTCTGGAAACACCATATATTTT CASSLDVNPSGNTIYF
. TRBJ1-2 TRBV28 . TGTGCCACTTCAAACTATGGCTACACCTTC CATSNYGYTF
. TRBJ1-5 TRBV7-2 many TGTGCCAGCAGCTTAGGGGGGGGGCAGGGGAATCAGCCCCAGCATTTT CASSLGGGQGNQPQHF
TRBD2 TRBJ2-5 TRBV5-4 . TGTGCCAGCAACCGGGGGACTAGCGGGCAAGAGACCCAGTACTTC CASNRGTSGQETQYF
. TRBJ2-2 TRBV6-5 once TGTGCCAGCAGGACGGGTATATCCGGGGAGCTGTTTTTT CASRTGISGELFF
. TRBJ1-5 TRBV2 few TGTGCCACCGCCTTTTATAGCAATCAGCCCCAGCATTTT CATAFYSNQPQHF
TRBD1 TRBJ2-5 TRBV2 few TGTGCCAGCAGGGGGGACAGGGGGCGATCGGAGACCCAGTACTTC CASRGDRGRSETQYF
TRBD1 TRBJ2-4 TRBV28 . TGTGCCAGTAGACAGGGGGGAAACATTCAGTACTTC CASRQGGNIQYF
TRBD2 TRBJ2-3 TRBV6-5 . TGTGCCAGCAGTTACAAGGGGGGACTAGCCGCAGATACGCAGTATTTT CASSYKGGLAADTQYF
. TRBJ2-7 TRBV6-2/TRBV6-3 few TGTGCCAGCAGACTCTTCGCTTTAGCGCCGCGGGGCGAGCAGTACTTC CASRLFALAPRGEQYF
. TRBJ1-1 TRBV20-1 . TGCAGTGCTCAGGGTTGGATGAACACTGAAGCTTTCTTT CSAQGWMNTEAFF
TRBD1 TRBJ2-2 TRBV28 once TGTGCCAGCAGTTTTTTCCGGACAGGGACCGGGGAGCTGTTTTTT CASSFFRTGTGELFF
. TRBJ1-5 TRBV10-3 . TGTGCCATCAGTGACTGGGAAACGAGCAATCAGCCCCAGCATTTT CAISDWETSNQPQHF
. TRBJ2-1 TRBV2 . TGTGCCAGCGTCCAAGGACAGAGTTACAATGAGCAGTTCTTC CASVQGQSYNEQFF
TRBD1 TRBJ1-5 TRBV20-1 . TGCAGTGCTAGCCGGGACAGGGGAGGGGTGGGCAATCAGCCCCAGCATTTT CSASRDRGGVGNQPQHF
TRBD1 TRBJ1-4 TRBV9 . TGTGCCAGCAGCGCCACGGACGGACAGGGATGGGAAAAACTGTTTTTT CASSATDGQGWEKLFF
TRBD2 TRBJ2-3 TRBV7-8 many TGTGCCAGCAGCTTTCGTCTAGCGGGAGCCAGAGATACGCAGTATTTT CASSFRLAGARDTQYF
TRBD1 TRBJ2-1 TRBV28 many TGTGCCAGCAGGAACGACAGGGTTTGGCTGAACAATGAGCAGTTCTTC CASRNDRVWLNNEQFF
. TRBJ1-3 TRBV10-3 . TGTGCCATCAGTGATCCTCTAGGTGGAGGAAACACCATATATTTT CAISDPLGGGNTIYF